This passage covers 20 T cell receptor beta chains from one sample sequenced in a study of breast tumors, draining lymph nodes, adjacent tissues. The lymph nodes were axillary draining lymph nodes from breast cancer patients. TCRdb reprocessed the multiplex PCR reads via MiXCR and lists one record per CDR3 protein. Counted here are some 130,000 distinct CDR3 sequences, 20% occurring once; the ten biggest clones make up over 3%. The source material was axillary lymph node tissue. All receptors derive from a female donor with breast cancer. Some clones in this sample may be carry-over from other donors' samples.

The table lists this clonotype with many counts. V usage is TRBV20-1 and J usage is TRBJ1-3; D remains ambiguous. The V gene lost 3 bases and the J gene lost 0 bases, with 12 bases spanning the gap. The V gene's germline CDR1 is DFQATT and CDR2 SNEGSKA (reference sequence). The CDR3 is 15 residues long. The CDR3, as DNA: TGCAGTGCTAGGGCTCAGGACTCCTCTGGAAACACCATATATTTT. Translated, it gives CSARAQDSSGNTIYF.

This clonotype was recorded many times. The chain links TRBV7-2 to TRBJ1-2; tentative D call: TRBD1 (5 bases). Trimming cost V 0 bases and J 4 bases, with 15 bases left between them. This CDR3 is built from 16 residues. CDR1 and CDR2 from the germline V gene are SGHTA and FQGNSA. CDR3 bases: TGTGCCAGCAGCTTAGCGCTTGGCAGGGAGGGCTATGGCTACACCTTC. The encoded protein is CASSLALGREGYGYTF.

The sample holds many counts of this clonotype. The gene calls are TRBV5-6 and TRBJ2-5; D unclear. CDR3 length: 13 residues. Germline values: CDR1 SGHDT, CDR2 YYEEEE. Trimming cost V 0 bases and J 5 bases, with 8 bases left between them. The CDR3 DNA is TGTGCCAGCAGCTTGGTGTTAGGCGAGACCCAGTACTTC. Encoded protein: CASSLVLGETQYF.

This clonotype was counted between two and nine times. The genes are TRBV12-3 or TRBV12-4 and TRBJ2-5, with a possible D match to TRBD2 (7 bases). V was pared by 6 bases and J by 7 bases, with 18 bases between. This CDR3 contains 14 residues. The CDR3 DNA reads as TGTGCCAGCAGGGGGGGGGGCGGGGCCGGGACCCAGTACTTC. This translates into CASRGGGGAGTQYF.

In its sample, this clonotype was seen many times. J is TRBJ1-2 and V is TRBV4-2, with 8 bases lining up with TRBD1. V lost 0 bases to trimming and J lost 8 bases; unmatched junction nucleotides: 8. This CDR3 contains 15 residues. Germline CDR1 LGHNA, CDR2 YNFKEQ. The CDR3 region is CASSQDLGQGKGYTF. The CDR3 bases are TGTGCCAGCAGCCAAGATCTAGGACAGGGTAAGGGCTACACCTTC.

A word on this clonotype: A much larger clonotype is one base distant, so this may be a read error. The CDR3 is CASRSPLRAAGSWDTQYF. CDR3 bases: TGCGCCAGCAGATCCCCTCTTCGGGCCGCGGGGAGCTGGGATACGCAGTATTTT. The rearrangement joins TRBV5-1 to TRBJ2-3; maybe TRBD2 (6 bases). V lost 5 bases and J lost 6, with 28 bases in between. Germline V gene sequence: CDR1 SGHRS, CDR2 YFSETQ. This CDR3 contains 18 residues.

The sample holds many counts of this clonotype. The gene calls are TRBV11-2 and TRBJ1-6; the match to TRBD1 covers 8 bases. The CDR3 covers 19 residues. From germline, CDR1 is SGHAT and CDR2 FQNNGV. Unmatched junction bases numbered 18, after V lost 2 bases and J lost 9 bases. CDR3 nucleotides: TGTGCCAGCAGCTTAAGCCCCCCGGATATAACAGGGGGGATTTCACCCCTCCACTTT. It is translated as CASSLSPPDITGGISPLHF. The full variable domain, rest sourced from reference TRBV11-2 and TRBJ1-6, is EAGVAQSPRYKIIEKRQSVAFWCNPISGHATLYWYQQILGQGPKLLIQFQNNGVVDDSQLPKDRFSAERLKGVDSTLKIQPAKLEDSAVYLCASSLSPPDITGGISPLHFGNGTRLTVT.

This clonotype has a count of ten or more. The chain is built from TRBV4-2 and TRBJ1-5; D not certain. Trimming took 0 bases from V and 0 from J, leaving 6 bases between them. Per the germline V gene, CDR1 is LGHNA and CDR2 is YNFKEQ. The CDR3 covers 15 residues. The CDR3 here is CASSQDRYSNQPQHF. The CDR3 bases are TGTGCCAGCAGCCAAGACAGGTATAGCAATCAGCCCCAGCATTTT.

Turning to this clonotype: This may be a read error: a much more frequent sequence differs by one nucleotide. The CDR3 ends on some other residue instead of the conserved phenylalanine or tryptophan, so this is likely a read error. The rearrangement links TRBV5-1 to TRBJ2-6; no clear D gene. Trimming cost V 1 base and J 4 bases, with 6 bases left between them. The CDR3 is 14 amino acids. Germline-derived CDR1 and CDR2 are SGHRS and YFSETQ. The CDR3 loop reads CASSLRAGANVLTL. CDR3 coding DNA: TGCGCCAGCAGCTTGAGGGCAGGGGCCAACGTCCTGACTCTC.

Regarding this clonotype: A clone one base away is much larger, so this may be a read error. This chain joins TRBV19 and TRBJ1-2, with 7 bases lining up with TRBD1. CDR3 length equals 15 residues. Germline V lookup: CDR1 LNHDA, CDR2 SQIVND (reference sequence). After removal of 4 bases from V and 7 bases from J, the junction contained 12 bases not matched to a gene. The CDR3 loop reads CASSTPDRSICGYTF. The CDR3 nucleotides read TGTGCCAGTAGTACCCCGGACAGGTCAATCTGTGGCTACACCTTC.

This clonotype was observed many times. The gene calls are TRBV5-1 and TRBJ2-3; TRBD1 aligns across 11 bases. Trimming took 0 bases from V and 3 from J; bases not matched to a gene: 9. This CDR3 has 18 amino acids. Germline CDR1 SGHRS, CDR2 YFSETQ. The CDR3 loop reads CASSLALGQGARTDTQYF. The CDR3 bases are TGCGCCAGCAGCTTGGCCCTAGGACAGGGGGCAAGAACAGATACGCAGTATTTT.

The sample holds many counts of this clonotype. Written as DNA, the CDR3 is TGTGCCAGCAGCCTATCCCCAGAGACCCAGTACTTC. Its protein product is CASSLSPETQYF. V gene TRBV5-8 combines with J gene TRBJ2-5; D ambiguous. The germline gives CDR1 SGHTS, CDR2 YDEGEE. V was shortened by 4 bases and J by 4 bases, with 8 bases between the two germline ends. This CDR3 contains 12 residues.

J is TRBJ2-4 and V is TRBV30; 8 nucleotides agree with TRBD2. Germline trimming cut 1 base from V and 7 bases from J; bases unmatched to any gene: 6. The CDR3 is made up of 14 amino acids. Germline V gene data show CDR1 as GTSNPN and CDR2 as SVGIG (reference sequence). As DNA, the CDR3 is TGTGCCTGGAGTGGGGGGGGACTAGGGAACATTCAGTACTTC. This codes for CAWSGGGLGNIQYF.

The chain couples TRBV6-1 to TRBJ1-4; tentatively, D is TRBD1 (6 bases). The CDR3 extends over 17 amino acids. V was clipped by 3 bases and J by 8 bases, with 22 bases between them. Germline CDR1 is MNHNS and CDR2 is SASEGT. The CDR3 nucleotides are TGTGCCAGCAGTGACCCCTACTACAGGGCCGGGGTGGAAAAACTGTTTTTT. Residues: CASSDPYYRAGVEKLFF.

This clonotype was observed many times. The chain employs TRBV5-1 and TRBJ2-3; weak D call: TRBD1 (5 bases). Trimming removed 1 base at V and 4 bases at J, with 13 bases between. This CDR3 region has 15 residues. Per germline, CDR1 SGHRS and CDR2 YFSETQ. CDR3 nucleotides: TGCGCCAGCAGCTTGCAGGGCCGTCGGGCAGATACGCAGTATTTT. Translation gives CASSLQGRRADTQYF.

This clonotype was observed at least ten times. The rearrangement uses TRBV20-1 and TRBJ2-4, with 8 bases lining up with TRBD1. Per the germline V gene, CDR1 is DFQATT and CDR2 is SNEGSKA (reference sequence). V dropped 1 base and J dropped 5; count of bases not matched to a gene: 1. The CDR3 is made up of 13 amino acids. CDR3 protein: CSARVTGENIQYF. The CDR3, as DNA: TGCAGTGCTAGAGTGACAGGGGAAAACATTCAGTACTTC.

At least ten counts were recorded for this clonotype. The J gene is TRBJ2-3, the V gene TRBV6-1, with D possibly TRBD2 on 6 matching bases. Trimming pared 9 bases from V and 0 bases from J, leaving 13 bases between. The CDR3 has 14 amino acids. Germline V CDR1 and CDR2: MNHNS, SASEGT. This chain's CDR3 is CASSSDQSTDTQYF. The DNA for the CDR3 is TGTGCCAGTTCTAGCGACCAAAGCACAGATACGCAGTATTTT.

This clonotype was counted many times. The CDR3 spells CASSMVFEQFF. In DNA, the CDR3 is TGTGCCAGCAGTATGGTATTCGAGCAGTTCTTC. The V and J genes are TRBV12-3 or TRBV12-4 and TRBJ2-1; D is ambiguous. The CDR3 extends over 11 amino acids. V dropped 5 bases and J dropped 10 bases, with 9 bases sitting between them.

This clonotype was recorded many times. The chain combines TRBV29-1 with TRBJ2-3, with TRBD2 matching over 8 bases. Germline assignment: CDR1 SQVTM and CDR2 ANQGSEA. The CDR3 runs to 15 residues. V trimming: 2 bases; J trimming: 1 base; junction bases outside the gene matches: 5. In nucleotides, the CDR3 is TGCAGCGTTGAATTGGCGACTAGCGGCACAGATACGCAGTATTTT. Its translation is CSVELATSGTDTQYF.

This clonotype has ten or more counts. The chain has TRBV29-1 and TRBJ2-7, with 10 positions matching TRBD2. Germline V lookup: CDR1 SQVTM, CDR2 ANQGSEA. The V gene end was trimmed by 6 bases and the J gene end by 5 bases; junction bases not matched to a gene: 19. CDR3 length equals 17 residues. CDR3 DNA sequence: TGCAGCGTCGGTGACAGCACACCGGGACTAGCGCTCCACGAGCAGTACTTC. This sequence encodes CSVGDSTPGLALHEQYF.